This T cell receptor beta chain is drawn from a study of response to subunit inactivated influenza vaccine. Notes on the study in general: The authors suggested that every seasonal influenza vaccination recruits few new T cells.

A remark on this clonotype: The antigen is undetermined.

Each CDR3 protein gets one entry after TCRdb re-called the RT-PCR reads with MiXCR. The sample holds about 700,000 distinct CDR3 sequences; approximately 15% are singletons and the top ten take approximately 7%. This CDR3 has 17 amino acids. Germline CDR1 reads SGHRS; CDR2 reads YFSETQ. V lost 0 bases and J lost 5; bases outside the gene matches: 11. The chain recombines TRBV5-1 with TRBJ2-5; the match to TRBD1 covers 9 bases. This clonotype originated in a man between 45 and 60 years old who received an inactivated influenza vaccine. This specimen consisted of PBMCs from blood, obtained less than 15 days before vaccination. The CDR3 DNA sequence: TGCGCCAGCAGCTTGGGTCGGGACAGGGCCCAATGGGAGACCCAGTACTTC. It translates to CASSLGRDRAQWETQYF.